This T cell receptor beta chain originates from a study of cytomegalovirus exposure and HLA in healthy donors. The length of the CDR3 is 15 residues. The V gene end was trimmed by 6 bases and the J gene end by 5 bases; junction bases not matched to a gene: 11. Germline V CDR1 and CDR2: SGHDT, YYEEEE. Amplification used 60 Vbeta primers and 13 Jbeta primers. Measured with immunoSEQ multiplex PCR; TCRdb has only the in-frame clones, and not every one. This sample has approximately 120,000 clones, with 73% found just once. The J gene is TRBJ1-2, the V gene TRBV5-6; 9 nucleotides align to TRBD1. The sample taken for sequencing was PBMCs. This receptor was identified in a man in his sixties in good health and CMV-seropositive. Here the CDR3 DNA reads TGTGCCAGCATCCTGGGAGGGACAGGGTTTTATGGCTACACCTTC. It specifies CASILGGTGFYGYTF.